The source of this T cell receptor beta chain is a study of cytomegalovirus exposure and HLA in healthy donors. Study summary: Among the 398 genotyped donors, 65% to 90% were placed in the Caucasian-associated ancestry cluster.

PCR amplification relied on 60 Vbeta primers (plus 13 Jbeta primers). Only in-frame clones appear in the TCRdb table, and some are missing; sequencing was by immunoSEQ multiplex PCR. The sample holds some 220,000 clones, around 89% seen once. Germline V CDR1 and CDR2: SGHTA, FQGNSA. The CDR3 consists of 15 residues. On this clone: Its cognate antigen is unknown. An end of the junction differs from the germline gene, which may be a read error. The same CDR3 also results from other DNA sequences found in this sample.

Study conclusions and caveats: In a later analysis, several top co-occurrence clusters appeared linked to parvovirus B19, influenza, CMV and Epstein-Barr virus.

The chain recombines TRBV7-2 with TRBJ2-7, with 10 bases aligning to TRBD2. The clonotype was recovered from a young woman in good health and CMV-seronegative. What was sequenced was PBMCs. The CDR3 reads CASSLGSGGAYEQYF. The CDR3 bases are TGTGCCAGCAGCTTAGGAAGCGGGGGGGCCTACGAACAGTACTTC.